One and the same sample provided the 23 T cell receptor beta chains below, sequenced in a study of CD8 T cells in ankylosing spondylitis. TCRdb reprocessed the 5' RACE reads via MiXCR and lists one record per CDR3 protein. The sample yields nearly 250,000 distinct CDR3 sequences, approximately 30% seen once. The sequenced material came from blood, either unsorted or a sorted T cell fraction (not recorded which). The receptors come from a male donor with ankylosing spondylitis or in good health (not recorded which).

CDR3 in DNA: TGCGCCAGCAGCTTGGACAGGGGGCACTACGAGCAGTACTTC. It yields the protein CASSLDRGHYEQYF. V usage is TRBV5-1 and J usage is TRBJ2-7; 9 nucleotides agree with TRBD1. From germline, CDR1 is SGHRS and CDR2 YFSETQ. There are 14 residues in the CDR3. The ends lost 0 bases at V and 3 bases at J; junction bases unmatched: 1.

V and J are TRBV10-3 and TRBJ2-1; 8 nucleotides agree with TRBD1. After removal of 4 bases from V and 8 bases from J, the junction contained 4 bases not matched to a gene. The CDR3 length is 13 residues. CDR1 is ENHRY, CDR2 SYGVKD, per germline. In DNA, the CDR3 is TGTGCCATCAGTGTAGACAGGGGCTATGAGCAGTTCTTC. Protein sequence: CAISVDRGYEQFF.

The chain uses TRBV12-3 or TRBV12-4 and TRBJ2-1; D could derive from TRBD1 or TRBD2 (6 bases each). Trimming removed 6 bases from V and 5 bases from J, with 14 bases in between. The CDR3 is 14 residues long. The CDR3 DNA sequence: TGTGCCAGCAGCGTTCTGGAGGGGGACAATGAGCAGTTCTTC. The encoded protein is CASSVLEGDNEQFF.

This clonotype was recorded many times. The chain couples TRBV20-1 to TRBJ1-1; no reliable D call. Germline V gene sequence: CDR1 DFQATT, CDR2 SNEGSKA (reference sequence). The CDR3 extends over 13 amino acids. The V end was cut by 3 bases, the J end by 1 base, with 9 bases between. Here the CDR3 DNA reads TGCAGTGCTAGGCGCAGAAAGAACACTGAAGCTTTCTTT. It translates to CSARRRKNTEAFF.

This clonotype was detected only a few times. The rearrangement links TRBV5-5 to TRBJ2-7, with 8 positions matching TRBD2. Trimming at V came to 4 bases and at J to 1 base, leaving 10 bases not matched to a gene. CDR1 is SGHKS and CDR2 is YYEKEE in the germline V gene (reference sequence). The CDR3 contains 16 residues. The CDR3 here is CASSPGGGGRSYEQYF. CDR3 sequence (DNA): TGTGCCAGCAGCCCCGGCGGGGGCGGGAGGTCCTACGAGCAGTACTTC.

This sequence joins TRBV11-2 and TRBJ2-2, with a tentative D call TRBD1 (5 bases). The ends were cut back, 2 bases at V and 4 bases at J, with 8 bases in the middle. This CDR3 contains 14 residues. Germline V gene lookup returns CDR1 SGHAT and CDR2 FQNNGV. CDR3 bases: TGTGCCAGCAGCTTAAGCAGGGCCACCGGGGAGCTGTTTTTT. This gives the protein CASSLSRATGELFF.

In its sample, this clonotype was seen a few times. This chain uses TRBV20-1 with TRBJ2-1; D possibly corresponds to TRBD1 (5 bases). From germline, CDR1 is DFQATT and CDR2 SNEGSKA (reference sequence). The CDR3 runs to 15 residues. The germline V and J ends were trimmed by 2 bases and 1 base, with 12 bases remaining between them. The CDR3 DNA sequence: TGCAGTGCTAGAAAGTGGGGCGAATCCTACAATGAGCAGTTCTTC. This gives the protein CSARKWGESYNEQFF.

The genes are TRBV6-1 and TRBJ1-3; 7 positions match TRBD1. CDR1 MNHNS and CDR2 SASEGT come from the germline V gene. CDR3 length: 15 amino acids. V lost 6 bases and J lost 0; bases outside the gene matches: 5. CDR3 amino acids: CASSLGQPSGNTIYF. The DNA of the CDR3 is TGTGCCAGCAGCCTGGGACAGCCCTCTGGAAACACCATATATTTT.

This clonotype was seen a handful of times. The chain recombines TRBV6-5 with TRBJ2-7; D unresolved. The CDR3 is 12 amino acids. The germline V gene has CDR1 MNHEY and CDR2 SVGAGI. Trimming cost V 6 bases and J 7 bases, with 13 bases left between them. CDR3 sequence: CASSSLMGEQYF. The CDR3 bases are TGTGCCAGCAGCTCTTTAATGGGGGAGCAGTACTTC.

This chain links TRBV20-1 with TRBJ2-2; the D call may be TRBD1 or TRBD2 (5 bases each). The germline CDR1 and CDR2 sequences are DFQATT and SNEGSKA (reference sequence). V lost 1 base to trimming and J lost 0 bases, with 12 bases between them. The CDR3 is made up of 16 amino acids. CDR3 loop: CSARVAGTANTGELFF. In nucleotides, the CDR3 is TGCAGTGCTAGAGTTGCCGGGACGGCGAACACCGGGGAGCTGTTTTTT.

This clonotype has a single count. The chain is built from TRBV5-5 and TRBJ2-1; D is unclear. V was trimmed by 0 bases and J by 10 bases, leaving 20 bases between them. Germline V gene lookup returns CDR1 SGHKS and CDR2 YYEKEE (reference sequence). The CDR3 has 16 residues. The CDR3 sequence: CASSLGPGPRLNEQFF. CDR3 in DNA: TGTGCCAGCAGCTTGGGGCCGGGTCCCCGTCTCAACGAGCAGTTCTTC.

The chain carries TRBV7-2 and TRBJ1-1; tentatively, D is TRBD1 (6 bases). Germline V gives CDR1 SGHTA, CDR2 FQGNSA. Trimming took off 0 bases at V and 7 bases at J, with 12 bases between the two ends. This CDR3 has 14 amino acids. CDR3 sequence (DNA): TGTGCCAGCAGCTTAGCCCCGGGACAAATTGAAGCTTTCTTT. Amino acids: CASSLAPGQIEAFF.

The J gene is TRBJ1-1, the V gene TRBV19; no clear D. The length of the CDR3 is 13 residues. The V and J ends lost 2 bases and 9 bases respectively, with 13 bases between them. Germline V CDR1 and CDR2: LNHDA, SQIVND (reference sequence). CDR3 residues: CASSIRQQPKAFF. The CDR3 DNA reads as TGTGCCAGTAGTATACGCCAACAGCCAAAAGCTTTCTTT. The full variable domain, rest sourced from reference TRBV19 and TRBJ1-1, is DGGITQSPKYLFRKEGQNVTLSCEQNLNHDAMYWYRQDPGQGLRLIYYSQIVNDFQKGDIAEGYSVSREKKESFPLTVTSAQKNPTAFYLCASSIRQQPKAFFGQGTRLTVV.

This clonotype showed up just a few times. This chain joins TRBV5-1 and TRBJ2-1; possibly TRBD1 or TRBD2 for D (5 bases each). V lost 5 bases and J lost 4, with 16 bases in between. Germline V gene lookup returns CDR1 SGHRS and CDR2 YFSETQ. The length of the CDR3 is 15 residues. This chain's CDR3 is CASSSFRDGYNEQFF. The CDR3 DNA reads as TGCGCCAGCAGTTCGTTCCGGGACGGATACAATGAGCAGTTCTTC.

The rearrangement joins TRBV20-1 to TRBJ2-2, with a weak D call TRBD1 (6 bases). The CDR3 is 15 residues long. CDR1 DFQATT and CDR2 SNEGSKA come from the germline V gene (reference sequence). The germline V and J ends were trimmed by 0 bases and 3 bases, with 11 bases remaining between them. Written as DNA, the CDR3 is TGCAGTGCTAGAGACAGGGACACCTACACCGGGGAGCTGTTTTTT. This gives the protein CSARDRDTYTGELFF.

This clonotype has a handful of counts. The CDR3 loop reads CASSSDEQFF. CDR3 coding DNA: TGTGCCAGCAGTTCCGATGAGCAGTTCTTC. The chain uses TRBV12-3 or TRBV12-4 and TRBJ2-1; no definite D call. The CDR3 spans 10 residues. V lost 4 bases and J 8 bases, leaving 3 bases between the germline ends.

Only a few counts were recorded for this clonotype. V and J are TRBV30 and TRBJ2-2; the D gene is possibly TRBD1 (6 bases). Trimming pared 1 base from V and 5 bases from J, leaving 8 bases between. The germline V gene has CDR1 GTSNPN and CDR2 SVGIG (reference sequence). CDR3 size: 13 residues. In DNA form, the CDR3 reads TGTGCCTGGAGTGGAGGGGGAACCGGGGAGCTGTTTTTT. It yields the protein CAWSGGGTGELFF. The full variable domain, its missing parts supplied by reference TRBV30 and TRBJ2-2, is SQTIHQWPATLVQPVGSPLSLECTVEGTSNPNLYWYRQAAGRGLQLLFYSVGIGQISSEVPQNLSASRPQDRQFILSSKKLLLSDSGFYLCAWSGGGTGELFFGEGSRLTVL.

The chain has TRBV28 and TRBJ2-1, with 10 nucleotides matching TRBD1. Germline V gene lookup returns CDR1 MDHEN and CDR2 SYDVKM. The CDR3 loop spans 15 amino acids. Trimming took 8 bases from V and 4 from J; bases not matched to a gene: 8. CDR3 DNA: TGTGCCAGCCATACCGGACAGGGGGTGTACAATGAGCAGTTCTTC. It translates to CASHTGQGVYNEQFF.

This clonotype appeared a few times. The chain's CDR3 is CASSFNGGTGGEQFF. In DNA, the CDR3 is TGTGCCAGCAGTTTCAACGGGGGTACAGGGGGTGAGCAGTTCTTC. The chain links TRBV12-3 or TRBV12-4 to TRBJ2-1; 8 positions agree with TRBD1. With V trimmed by 3 bases and J by 9 bases, 10 bases remained unmatched. The CDR3 totals 15 residues.

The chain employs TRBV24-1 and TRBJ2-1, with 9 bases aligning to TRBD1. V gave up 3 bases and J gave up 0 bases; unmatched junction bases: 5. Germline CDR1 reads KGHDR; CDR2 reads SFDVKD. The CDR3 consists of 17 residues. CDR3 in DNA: TGTGCCACCAGTGATGAACAGGGGGCTTACTCCTACAATGAGCAGTTCTTC. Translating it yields CATSDEQGAYSYNEQFF.

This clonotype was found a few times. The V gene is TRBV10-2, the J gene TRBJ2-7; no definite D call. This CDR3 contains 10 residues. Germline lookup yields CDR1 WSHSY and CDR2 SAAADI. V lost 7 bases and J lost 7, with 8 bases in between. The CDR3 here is CASKGSEQYF. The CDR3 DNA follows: TGCGCCAGCAAGGGCAGTGAGCAGTACTTC.

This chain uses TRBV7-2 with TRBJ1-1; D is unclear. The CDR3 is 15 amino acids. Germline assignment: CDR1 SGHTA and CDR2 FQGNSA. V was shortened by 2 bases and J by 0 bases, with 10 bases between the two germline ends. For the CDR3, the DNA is TGTGCCAGCAGCTTATTATTCAGGATGAACACTGAAGCTTTCTTT. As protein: CASSLLFRMNTEAFF. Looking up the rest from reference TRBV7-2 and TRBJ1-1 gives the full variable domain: GAGVSQSPSNKVTEKGKDVELRCDPISGHTALYWYRQSLGQGLEFLIYFQGNSAPDKSGLPSDRFSAERTGGSVSTLTIQRTQQEDSAVYLCASSLLFRMNTEAFFGQGTRLTVV.

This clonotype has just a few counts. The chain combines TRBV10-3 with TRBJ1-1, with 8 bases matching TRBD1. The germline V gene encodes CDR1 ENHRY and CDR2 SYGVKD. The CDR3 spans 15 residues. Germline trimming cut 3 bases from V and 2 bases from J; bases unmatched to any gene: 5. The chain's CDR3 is CAISEFSGGNTEAFF. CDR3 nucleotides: TGTGCCATCAGTGAATTCTCAGGGGGCAACACTGAAGCTTTCTTT.